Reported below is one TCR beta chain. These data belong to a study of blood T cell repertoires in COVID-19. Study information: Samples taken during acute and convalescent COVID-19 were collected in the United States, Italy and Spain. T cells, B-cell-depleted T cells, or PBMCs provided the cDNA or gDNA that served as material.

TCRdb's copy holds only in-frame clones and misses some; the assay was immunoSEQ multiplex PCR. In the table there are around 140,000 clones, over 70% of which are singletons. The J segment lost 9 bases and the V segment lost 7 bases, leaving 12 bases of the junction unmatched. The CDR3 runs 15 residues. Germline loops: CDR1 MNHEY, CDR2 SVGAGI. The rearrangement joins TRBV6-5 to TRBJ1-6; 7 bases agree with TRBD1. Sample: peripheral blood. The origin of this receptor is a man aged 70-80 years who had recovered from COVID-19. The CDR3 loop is CASTPQGAGGSPLHF. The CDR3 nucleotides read TGTGCCAGCACCCCACAGGGCGCAGGGGGTTCACCCCTCCACTTT.